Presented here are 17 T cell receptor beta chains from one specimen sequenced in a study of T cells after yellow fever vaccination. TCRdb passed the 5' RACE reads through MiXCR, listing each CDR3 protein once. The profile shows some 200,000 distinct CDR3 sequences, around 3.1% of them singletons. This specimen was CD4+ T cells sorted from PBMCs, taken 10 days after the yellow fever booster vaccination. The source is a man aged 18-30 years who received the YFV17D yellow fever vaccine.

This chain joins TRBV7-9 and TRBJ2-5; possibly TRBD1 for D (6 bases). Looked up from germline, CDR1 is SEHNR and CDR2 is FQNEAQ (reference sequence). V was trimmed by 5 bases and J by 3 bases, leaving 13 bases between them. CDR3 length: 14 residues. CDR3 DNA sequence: TGTGCCAGCAGCCGAGGGGGTAGGGAAGAGACCCAGTACTTC. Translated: CASSRGGREETQYF.

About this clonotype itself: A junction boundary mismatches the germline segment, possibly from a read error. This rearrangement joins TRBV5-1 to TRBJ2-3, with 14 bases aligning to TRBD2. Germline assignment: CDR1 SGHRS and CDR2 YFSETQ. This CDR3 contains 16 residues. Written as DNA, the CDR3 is TGCGACAGCAGCTTGGTGACTAGCGGGGGGGCAGATACGCAGTATTTT. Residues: CDSSLVTSGGADTQYF.

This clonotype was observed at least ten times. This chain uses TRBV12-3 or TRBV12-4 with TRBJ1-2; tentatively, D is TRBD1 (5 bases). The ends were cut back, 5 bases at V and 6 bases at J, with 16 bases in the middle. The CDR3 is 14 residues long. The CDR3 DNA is TGTGCCAGCAGTCCCCAATCGGGGCACGATGGCTACACCTTC. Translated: CASSPQSGHDGYTF.

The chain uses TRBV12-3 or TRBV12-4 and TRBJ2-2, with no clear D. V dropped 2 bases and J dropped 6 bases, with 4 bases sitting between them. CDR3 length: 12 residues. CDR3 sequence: CASSLPAGELFF. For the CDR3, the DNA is TGTGCCAGCAGTTTACCCGCCGGGGAGCTGTTTTTT.

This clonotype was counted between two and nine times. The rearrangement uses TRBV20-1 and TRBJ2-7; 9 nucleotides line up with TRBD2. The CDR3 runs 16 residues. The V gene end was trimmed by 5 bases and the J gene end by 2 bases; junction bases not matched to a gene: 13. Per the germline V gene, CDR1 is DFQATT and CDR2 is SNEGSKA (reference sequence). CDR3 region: CSASPNGGGAAYEQYF. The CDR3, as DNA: TGCAGTGCTTCTCCCAACGGCGGGGGGGCCGCCTACGAGCAGTACTTC.

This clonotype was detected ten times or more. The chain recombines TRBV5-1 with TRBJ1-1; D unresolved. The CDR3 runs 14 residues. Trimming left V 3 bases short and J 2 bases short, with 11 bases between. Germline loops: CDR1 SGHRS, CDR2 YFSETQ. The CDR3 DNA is TGCGCCAGCAGCTCAATGAGCCCTAACACTGAAGCTTTCTTT. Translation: CASSSMSPNTEAFF.

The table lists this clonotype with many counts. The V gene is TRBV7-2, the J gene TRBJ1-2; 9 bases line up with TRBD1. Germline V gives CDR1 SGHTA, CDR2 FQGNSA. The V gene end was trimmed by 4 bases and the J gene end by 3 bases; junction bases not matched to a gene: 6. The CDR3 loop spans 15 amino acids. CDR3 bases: TGTGCCAGCAGCTGGACAGGGGCCGAGGACTATGGCTACACCTTC. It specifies CASSWTGAEDYGYTF.

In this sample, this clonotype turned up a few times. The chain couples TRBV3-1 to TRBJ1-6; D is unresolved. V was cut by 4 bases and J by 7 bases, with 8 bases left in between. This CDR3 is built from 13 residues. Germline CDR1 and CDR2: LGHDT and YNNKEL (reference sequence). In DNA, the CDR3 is TGTGCCAGCAGCCCCCCGCGGAATTCACCCCTCCACTTT. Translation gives CASSPPRNSPLHF.

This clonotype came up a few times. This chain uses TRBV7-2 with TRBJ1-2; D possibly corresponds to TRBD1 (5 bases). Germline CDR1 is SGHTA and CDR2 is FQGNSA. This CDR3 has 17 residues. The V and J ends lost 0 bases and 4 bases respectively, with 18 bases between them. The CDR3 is CASSLAGTPRVPYGYTF. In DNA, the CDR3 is TGTGCCAGCAGCTTAGCGGGAACTCCCAGGGTCCCCTATGGCTACACCTTC.

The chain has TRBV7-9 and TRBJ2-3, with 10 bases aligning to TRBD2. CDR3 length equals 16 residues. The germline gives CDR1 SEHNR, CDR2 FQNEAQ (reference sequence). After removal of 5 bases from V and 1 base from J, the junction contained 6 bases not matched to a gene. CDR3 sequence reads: CASSTPLAGGTDTQYF. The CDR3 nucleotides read TGTGCCAGCAGCACCCCTCTAGCGGGGGGCACAGATACGCAGTATTTT.

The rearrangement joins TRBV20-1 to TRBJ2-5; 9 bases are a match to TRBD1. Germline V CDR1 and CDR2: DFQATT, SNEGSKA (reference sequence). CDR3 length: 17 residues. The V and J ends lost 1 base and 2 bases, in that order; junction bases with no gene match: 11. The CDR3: CSARGVPNRGQQETQYF. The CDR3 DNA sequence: TGCAGTGCTAGAGGGGTCCCTAACAGGGGGCAACAAGAGACCCAGTACTTC.

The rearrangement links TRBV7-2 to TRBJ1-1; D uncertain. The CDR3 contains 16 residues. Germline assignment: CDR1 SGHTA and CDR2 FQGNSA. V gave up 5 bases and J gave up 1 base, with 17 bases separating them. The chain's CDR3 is CASSPSGVSRNTEAFF. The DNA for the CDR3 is TGTGCCAGCAGCCCTTCGGGCGTGTCGAGGAACACTGAAGCTTTCTTT.

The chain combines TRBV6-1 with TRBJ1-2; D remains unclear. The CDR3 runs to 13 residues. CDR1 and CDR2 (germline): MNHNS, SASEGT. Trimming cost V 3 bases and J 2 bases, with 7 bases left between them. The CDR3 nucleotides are TGTGCCAGCAGTGATACAACCAACTATGGCTACACCTTC. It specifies CASSDTTNYGYTF.

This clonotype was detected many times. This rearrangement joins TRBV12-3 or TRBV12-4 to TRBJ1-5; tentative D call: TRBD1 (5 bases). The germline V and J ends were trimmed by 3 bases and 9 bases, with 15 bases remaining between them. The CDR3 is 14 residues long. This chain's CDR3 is CASSLGVEFWPQHF. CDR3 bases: TGTGCCAGCAGTTTGGGGGTAGAGTTTTGGCCCCAGCATTTT.

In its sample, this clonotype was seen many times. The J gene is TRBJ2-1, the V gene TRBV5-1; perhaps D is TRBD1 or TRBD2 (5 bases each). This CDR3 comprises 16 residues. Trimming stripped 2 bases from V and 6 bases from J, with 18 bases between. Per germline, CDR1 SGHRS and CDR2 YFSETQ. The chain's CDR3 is CASSLWDPSLVNEQFF. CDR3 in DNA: TGCGCCAGCAGCTTATGGGACCCGTCCCTTGTCAATGAGCAGTTCTTC.

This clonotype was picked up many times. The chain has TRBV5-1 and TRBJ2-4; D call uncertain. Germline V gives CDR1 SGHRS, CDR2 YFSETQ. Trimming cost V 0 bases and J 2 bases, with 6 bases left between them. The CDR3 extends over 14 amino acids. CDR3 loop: CASSLDTTKNIQYF. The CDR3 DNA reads TGCGCCAGCAGCTTGGACACCACCAAAAACATTCAGTACTTC.

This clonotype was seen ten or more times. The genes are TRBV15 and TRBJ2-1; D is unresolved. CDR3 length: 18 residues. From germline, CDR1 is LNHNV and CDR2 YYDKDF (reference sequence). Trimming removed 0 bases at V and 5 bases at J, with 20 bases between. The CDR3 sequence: CATSRDSLGFGTHNEQFF. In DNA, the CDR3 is TGTGCCACCAGCAGAGATTCTTTGGGGTTCGGTACTCACAATGAGCAGTTCTTC.